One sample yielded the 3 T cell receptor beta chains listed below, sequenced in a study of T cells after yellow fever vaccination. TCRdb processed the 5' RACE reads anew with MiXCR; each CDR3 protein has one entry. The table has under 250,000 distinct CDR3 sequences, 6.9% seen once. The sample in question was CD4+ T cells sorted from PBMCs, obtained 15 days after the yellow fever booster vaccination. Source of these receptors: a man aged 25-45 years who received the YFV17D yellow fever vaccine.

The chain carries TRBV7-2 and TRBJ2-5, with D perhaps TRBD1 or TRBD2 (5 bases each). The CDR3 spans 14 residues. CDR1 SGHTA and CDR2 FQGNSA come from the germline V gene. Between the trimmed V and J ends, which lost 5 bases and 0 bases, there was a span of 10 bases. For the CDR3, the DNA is TGTGCCAGCAGCCCTTGGGGGTACCAAGAGACCCAGTACTTC. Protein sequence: CASSPWGYQETQYF.

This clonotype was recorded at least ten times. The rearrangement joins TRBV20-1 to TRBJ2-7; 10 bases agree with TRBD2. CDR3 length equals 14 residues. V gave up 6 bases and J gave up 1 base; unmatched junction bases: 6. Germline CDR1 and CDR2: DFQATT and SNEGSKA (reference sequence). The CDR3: CSASGTSDSYEQYF. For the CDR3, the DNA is TGCAGTGCATCCGGGACTAGCGATTCCTACGAGCAGTACTTC.

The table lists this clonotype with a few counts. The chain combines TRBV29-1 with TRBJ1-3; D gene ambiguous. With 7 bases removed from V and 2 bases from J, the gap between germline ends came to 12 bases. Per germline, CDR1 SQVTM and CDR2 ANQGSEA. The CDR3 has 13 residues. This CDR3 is CSATPGAGNTIYF. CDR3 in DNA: TGCAGCGCCACCCCCGGGGCTGGAAACACCATATATTTT. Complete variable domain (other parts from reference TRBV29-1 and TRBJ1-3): SAVISQKPSRDICQRGTSLTIQCQVDSQVTMMFWYRQQPGQSLTLIATANQGSEATYESGFVIDKFPISRPNLTFSTLTVSNMSPEDSSIYLCSATPGAGNTIYFGEGSWLTVV.